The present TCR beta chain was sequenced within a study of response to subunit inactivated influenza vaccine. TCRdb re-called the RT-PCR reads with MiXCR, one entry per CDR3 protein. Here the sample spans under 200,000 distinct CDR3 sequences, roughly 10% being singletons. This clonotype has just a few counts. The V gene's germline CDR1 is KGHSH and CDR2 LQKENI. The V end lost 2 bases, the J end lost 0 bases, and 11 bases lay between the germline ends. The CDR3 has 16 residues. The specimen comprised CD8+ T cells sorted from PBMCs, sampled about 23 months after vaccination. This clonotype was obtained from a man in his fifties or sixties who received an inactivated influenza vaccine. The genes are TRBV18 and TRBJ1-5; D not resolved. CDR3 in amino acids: CASSPWAESSNQPQHF. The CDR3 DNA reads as TGTGCCAGCTCACCATGGGCCGAAAGTAGCAATCAGCCCCAGCATTTT.